This T cell receptor (beta chain) was identified in a study of beta chain features in type 1 diabetes. Study context: Age, gender, cell numbers and subset yield matched between patients and controls.

The CDR3 extends over 13 amino acids. V lost 2 bases, J lost 4 bases, and 5 bases lay in between. Germline V gives CDR1 SGHTA, CDR2 FQGNSA. Isolated RNA was reverse transcribed in full, so expressed TCRB transcripts were sequenced. The method was immunoSEQ multiplex PCR; TCRdb's version includes in-frame clones alone and lacks a portion of them. Altogether approximately 100,000 clones are present, 25% to 35% being singletons, with the ten largest covering about 0.49%. Each sorted population was over 95% pure. Of note for this clone: What it binds is unknown.

Study outcomes and limitations: Within patients, naive, central memory and Treg TCRB repertoires seemed more similar than within healthy donors. PCR could preferentially amplify shorter templates, alike in patients and controls. TCRB CDR3 length was moderately but significantly reduced in all four CD4+ subsets of Type 1 diabetes patients.

Sequencing was performed on central memory CD4+ T cells from blood. This rearrangement joins TRBV7-2 to TRBJ2-2; D unclear. The receptor comes from a young woman with type 1 diabetes. The CDR3 spells CASSLQFTGELFF. CDR3 nucleotides: TGTGCCAGCAGCTTACAGTTCACCGGGGAGCTGTTTTTT.